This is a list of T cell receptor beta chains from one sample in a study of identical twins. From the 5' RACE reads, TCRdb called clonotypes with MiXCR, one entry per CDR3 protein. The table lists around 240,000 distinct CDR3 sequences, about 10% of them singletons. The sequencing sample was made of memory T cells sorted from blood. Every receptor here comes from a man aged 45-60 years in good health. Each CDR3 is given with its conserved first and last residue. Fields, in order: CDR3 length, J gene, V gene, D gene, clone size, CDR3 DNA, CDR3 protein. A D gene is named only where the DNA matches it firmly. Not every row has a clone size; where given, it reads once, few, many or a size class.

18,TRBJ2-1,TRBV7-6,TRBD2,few,TGTGCCAGCAGCCGAAGGGGTCAGCGGGGGCCCTCCTACAATGAGCAGTTCTTC,CASSRRGQRGPSYNEQFF
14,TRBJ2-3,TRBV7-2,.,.,TGTGCCAGCAGCCTCAGGACACCGTCAGATACGCAGTATTTT,CASSLRTPSDTQYF
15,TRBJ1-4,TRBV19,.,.,TGTGCCAGTAGTGTATCCGGGACGTTTAATGAAAAACTGTTTTTT,CASSVSGTFNEKLFF
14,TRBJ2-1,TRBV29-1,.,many,TGCAGCGTAGAAGGGACATACCCCCCGAATGAGCAGTTCTTC,CSVEGTYPPNEQFF
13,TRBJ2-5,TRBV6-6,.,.,TGTGCCAGCAGTTACTCACCGGGTGAGACCCAGTACTTC,CASSYSPGETQYF
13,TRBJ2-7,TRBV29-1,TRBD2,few,TGCAGCGGGCGACTAGCGGGAGCCTACGAGCAGTACTTC,CSGRLAGAYEQYF
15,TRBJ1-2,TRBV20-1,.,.,TGCAGTGCCGCTGTTCAAGCAAGAGCTAACTATGGCTACACCTTC,CSAAVQARANYGYTF
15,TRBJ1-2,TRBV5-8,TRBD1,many,TGTGCCAGCAGCTTGGTCCGGACAGGTGACTATGGCTACACCTTC,CASSLVRTGDYGYTF
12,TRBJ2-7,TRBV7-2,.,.,TGTGCCAGCAGCTTACGGGCGGGCGAGCAGTACTTC,CASSLRAGEQYF
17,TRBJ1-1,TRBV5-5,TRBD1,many,TGTGCCAGCAGCGGTGGACAGGGGAGAGCGGGGAACACTGAAGCTTTCTTT,CASSGGQGRAGNTEAFF
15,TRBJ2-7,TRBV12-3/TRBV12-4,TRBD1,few,TGTGCCAGCAGTAGGGCGACCCAGGGGGCTGCCGAGCAGTACTTC,CASSRATQGAAEQYF
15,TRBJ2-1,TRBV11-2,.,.,TGTGCCAGCAGCTTAGAGGCGGAGCCCTACAATGAGCAGTTCTTC,CASSLEAEPYNEQFF
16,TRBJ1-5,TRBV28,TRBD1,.,TGTGCCAGCAGCCCCTGGGACAGGGGTCAAAATCAGCCCCAGCATTTT,CASSPWDRGQNQPQHF
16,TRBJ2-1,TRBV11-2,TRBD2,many,TGTGCCAGCAGCCCCCCGGGTAGCGGGACCTACAATGAGCAGTTCTTC,CASSPPGSGTYNEQFF
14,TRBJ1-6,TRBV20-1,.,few,TGCAGTGCTACCGGACAGAGCTATAATTCACCCCTCCACTTT,CSATGQSYNSPLHF
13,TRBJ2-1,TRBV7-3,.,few,TGTGCCAGCAGCTTAATGATAGGGAGGGAGCAGTTCTTC,CASSLMIGREQFF
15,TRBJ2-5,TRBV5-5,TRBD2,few,TGTGCCAGCAGCTCGACTAGCGGGGGGATCGAGACCCAGTACTTC,CASSSTSGGIETQYF
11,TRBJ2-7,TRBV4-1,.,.,TGCGCTGCAGGGAGCTCCTACGAGCAGTACTTC,CAAGSSYEQYF
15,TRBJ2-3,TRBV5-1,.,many,TGCGCCAGCAGCCCTGCCGTCAATCCCACAGATACGCAGTATTTT,CASSPAVNPTDTQYF
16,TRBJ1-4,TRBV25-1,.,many,TGTGCCAGCAGTGTGTTTGGGGAAACAACTAATGAAAAACTGTTTTTT,CASSVFGETTNEKLFF
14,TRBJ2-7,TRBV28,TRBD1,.,TGTGCCAGCAGCAGACAGGGCCAATCCTACGAGCAGTACTTC,CASSRQGQSYEQYF
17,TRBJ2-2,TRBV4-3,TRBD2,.,TGCGCCAGCAGCCAAGATAGCACGGGAGGGAACACCGGGGAGCTGTTTTTT,CASSQDSTGGNTGELFF
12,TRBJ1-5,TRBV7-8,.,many,TGTGCCAGCAGCCGTGGGAATCAGCCCCAGCATTTT,CASSRGNQPQHF
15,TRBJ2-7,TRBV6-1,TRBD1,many,TGTGCCAGCAGTCTCCGGGACAGCGCATACTACGAGCAGTACTTC,CASSLRDSAYYEQYF
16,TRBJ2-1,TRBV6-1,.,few,TGTGCCAGCAGTGAAGCTGAGGATCCCTCCTACAATGAGCAGTTCTTC,CASSEAEDPSYNEQFF
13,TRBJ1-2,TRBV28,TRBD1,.,TGTGCCAGCAGTTTCGGACAGGGGGATGGCTACACCTTC,CASSFGQGDGYTF
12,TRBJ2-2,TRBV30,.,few,TGTGCCTGGTCGGGCGGGACCGGGGAGCTGTTTTTT,CAWSGGTGELFF
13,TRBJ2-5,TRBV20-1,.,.,TGCAGTGTTGGTAAAGTCCCTCAAGAGACCCAGTACTTC,CSVGKVPQETQYF
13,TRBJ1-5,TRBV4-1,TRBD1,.,TGCGCCAGCAGGAAGGGGGCAGGACAGCCCCAGCATTTT,CASRKGAGQPQHF
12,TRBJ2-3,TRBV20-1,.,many,TGCAGTGCTATGGGGAACACAGATACGCAGTATTTT,CSAMGNTDTQYF
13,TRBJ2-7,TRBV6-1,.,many,TGTGCCAGCAGGCCCGGGGACCACTACGAGCAGTACTTC,CASRPGDHYEQYF
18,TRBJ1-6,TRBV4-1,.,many,TGCGCCAGCAGCCAAGATAGATTAAGGAGCTCCTATAATTCACCCCTCCACTTT,CASSQDRLRSSYNSPLHF
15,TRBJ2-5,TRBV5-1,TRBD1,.,TGCGCCAGCAGCTTGGCCACAGGGGGAGGCGAGACCCAGTACTTC,CASSLATGGGETQYF
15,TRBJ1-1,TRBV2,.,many,TGTGCCAGCAGTGAAAGCTCTAAGACGCGTGGTGAAGCTTTCTTT,CASSESSKTRGEAFF
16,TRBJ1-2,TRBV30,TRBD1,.,TGTGCCTGGAGTACGGCAGGGACAGTAAAGTACTATGGCTACACCTTC,CAWSTAGTVKYYGYTF
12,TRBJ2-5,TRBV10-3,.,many,TGTGCCATCAGCAGACCACAAGAGACCCAGTACTTC,CAISRPQETQYF
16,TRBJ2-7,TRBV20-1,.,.,TGCAGTGCTAGAGATCCTGGGCCGGGGGCTAGGTACGAGCAGTACTTC,CSARDPGPGARYEQYF
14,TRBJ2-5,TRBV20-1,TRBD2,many,TGCAGTGCTAGGTTACGGCGGGAGGGTCAAACCCAGTACTTC,CSARLRREGQTQYF
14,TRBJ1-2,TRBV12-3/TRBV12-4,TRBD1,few,TGTGCCAGCAGCCATACAGGGGCATTTGATGGCTACACCTTC,CASSHTGAFDGYTF
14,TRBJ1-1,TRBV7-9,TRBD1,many,TGTGCCAGCAGCCTGACAGGGGGCGCAGATGAAGCTTTCTTT,CASSLTGGADEAFF
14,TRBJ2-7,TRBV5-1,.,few,TGCGCCAGCAGCCGCACCGCGGGGTCGTACGAGCAGTACTTC,CASSRTAGSYEQYF
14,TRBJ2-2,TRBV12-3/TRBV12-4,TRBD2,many,TGTGCCAGCACCCAGATTGCGGGGGCCGGGGAGCTGTTTTTT,CASTQIAGAGELFF
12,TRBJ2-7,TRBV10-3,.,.,TGTGCCATCAGGGACAAGGATTGGGAGCAGTACTTC,CAIRDKDWEQYF
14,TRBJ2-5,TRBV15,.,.,TGTGCCACCAGCGGAGCAGGGGTACGCGAGACCCAGTACTTC,CATSGAGVRETQYF
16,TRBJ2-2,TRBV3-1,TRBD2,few,TGTGCCAGCAGCCAAGTCGGACTAGCGGTTACCGGGGAGCTGTTTTTT,CASSQVGLAVTGELFF
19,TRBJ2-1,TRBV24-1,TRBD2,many,TGTGCCACCAGTGAGAGAGTGGGACTAGCGGGGGGAGCCTACAATGAGCAGTTCTTC,CATSERVGLAGGAYNEQFF
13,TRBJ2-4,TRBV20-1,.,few,TGCAGTGCTAGTACCCTACATGGAAACATTCAGTACTTC,CSASTLHGNIQYF
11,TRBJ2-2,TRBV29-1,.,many,TGCAGCGTAGAGGGTACCGGGGAGCTGTTTTTT,CSVEGTGELFF
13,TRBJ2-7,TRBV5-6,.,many,TGTGCCAGCAGCTCCGGGACCCAGAACGAGCAGTACTTC,CASSSGTQNEQYF
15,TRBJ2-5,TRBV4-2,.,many,TGTGCCAGCAGCCAAGATTTGATCATGGGGGAGACCCAGTACTTC,CASSQDLIMGETQYF
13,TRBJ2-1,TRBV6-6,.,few,TGTGCCAGCACGGGCAGATCCTACAATGAGCAGTTCTTC,CASTGRSYNEQFF
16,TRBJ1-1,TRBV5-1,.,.,TGCGCCAGCAGCCGACGCACGACGGACATGAACACTGAAGCTTTCTTT,CASSRRTTDMNTEAFF
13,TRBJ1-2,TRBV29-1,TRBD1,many,TGCAGCGTGGACAGGGGGCTTGGCTATGGCTACACCTTC,CSVDRGLGYGYTF
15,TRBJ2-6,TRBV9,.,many,TGTGCCAGCAGCGTAGGTTTGGGTGGGGCCAACGTCCTGACTTTC,CASSVGLGGANVLTF
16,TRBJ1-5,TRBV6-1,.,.,TGTGCCAGCAGTGAAATATGGGAACATAGCAATCAGCCCCAGCATTTT,CASSEIWEHSNQPQHF
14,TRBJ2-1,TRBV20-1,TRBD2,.,TGCAGTGCACTAGCGGGGGATGGGAGGGGTGAGCAGTTCTTC,CSALAGDGRGEQFF
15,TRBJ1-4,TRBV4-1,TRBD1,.,TGCGCCAGCAGCCAGGCCGGGACAGGGGATGGAAAACTGTTTTTT,CASSQAGTGDGKLFF
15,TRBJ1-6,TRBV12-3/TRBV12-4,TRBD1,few,TGTGCCAGCAGTTTATATCGACAGGGTGATTCACCCCTCCACTTT,CASSLYRQGDSPLHF
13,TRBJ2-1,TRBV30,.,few,TGTGCCTGGAGTATTACTAGAGGGAATGAGCAGTTCTTC,CAWSITRGNEQFF
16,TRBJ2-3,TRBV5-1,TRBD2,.,TGCGCCAGCGCGCCCTACTCGGGGGGGCCAGTAGATACGCAGTATTTT,CASAPYSGGPVDTQYF